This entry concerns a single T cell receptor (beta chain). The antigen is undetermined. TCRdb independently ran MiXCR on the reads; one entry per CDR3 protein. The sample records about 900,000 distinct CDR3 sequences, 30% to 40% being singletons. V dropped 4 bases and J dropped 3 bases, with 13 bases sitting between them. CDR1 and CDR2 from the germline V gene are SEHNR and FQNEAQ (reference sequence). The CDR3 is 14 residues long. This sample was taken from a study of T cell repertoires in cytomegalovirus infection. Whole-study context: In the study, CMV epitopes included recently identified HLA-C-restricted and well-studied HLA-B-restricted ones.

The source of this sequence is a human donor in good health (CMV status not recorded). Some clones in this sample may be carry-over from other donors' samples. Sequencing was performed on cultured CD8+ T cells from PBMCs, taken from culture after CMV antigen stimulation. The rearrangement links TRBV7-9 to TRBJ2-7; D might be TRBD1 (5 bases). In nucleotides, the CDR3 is TGTGCCAGCAGCTCACCGGACAAAAACTACGAGCAGTACGTC. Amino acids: CASSSPDKNYEQYV.